A single sample is the source of the 32 T cell receptor beta chains below, sequenced in a study of beta chain features in type 1 diabetes. Expressed TCRB transcripts got sequenced, as all isolated RNA was reverse transcribed. Measured with immunoSEQ multiplex PCR; TCRdb has only the in-frame clones, and not every one. There are 450,000 to 600,000 clones in the sample; approximately 30% occur only once, and more than 0.055% lies in the top ten. The sample comprised naive CD4+ T cells from blood. The origin of the receptors is a man between 18 and 29 years old in good health.

This rearrangement joins TRBV29-1 to TRBJ1-1; D is unclear. With 2 bases removed from V and 1 base from J, the gap between germline ends came to 8 bases. The CDR3 runs 13 residues. The germline gives CDR1 SQVTM, CDR2 ANQGSEA. CDR3 DNA sequence: TGCAGCGTTGAATGGCCAGCGAACACTGAAGCTTTCTTT. Amino acids: CSVEWPANTEAFF.

In its sample, this clone was seen a few times. V and J are TRBV9 and TRBJ2-1; 8 positions agree with TRBD2. This CDR3 spans 16 amino acids. Germline-derived CDR1 and CDR2 are SGDLS and YYNGEE. J gave up 3 bases and V 0 bases, and 5 bases lay outside the gene matches. CDR3 coding DNA: TGTGCCAGCAGCGTAGCGGGAGCGGGAGTCTACAATGAGCAGTTCTTC. Its protein is CASSVAGAGVYNEQFF. Supplemented by reference TRBV9 and TRBJ2-1, the full variable domain reads DSGVTQTPKHLITATGQRVTLRCSPRSGDLSVYWYQQSLDQGLQFLIQYYNGEERAKGNILERFSAQQFPDLHSELNLSSLELGDSALYFCASSVAGAGVYNEQFFGPGTRLTVL.

This clone occurred a few times. This chain connects TRBV29-1 to TRBJ1-1, with D tentatively TRBD1 (6 bases). The germline V gene has CDR1 SQVTM and CDR2 ANQGSEA. The CDR3 sequence is 13 residues long. V gave up 7 bases and J gave up 4 bases, with 16 bases separating them. Here the CDR3 reads CSAGSGERTEAFF. Here the CDR3 DNA reads TGCAGCGCAGGGTCAGGGGAACGCACTGAAGCTTTCTTT. The full variable domain, with the rest looked up from reference TRBV29-1 and TRBJ1-1, is SAVISQKPSRDICQRGTSLTIQCQVDSQVTMMFWYRQQPGQSLTLIATANQGSEATYESGFVIDKFPISRPNLTFSTLTVSNMSPEDSSIYLCSAGSGERTEAFFGQGTRLTVV.

The chain links TRBV2 to TRBJ1-1; tentatively, D is TRBD1 (5 bases). Per the germline V gene, CDR1 is SNHLY and CDR2 is FYNNEI. V lost 2 bases and J lost 1, with 8 bases in between. The CDR3 length is 14 residues. This CDR3 is CASSEQGGNTEAFF. Here the CDR3 DNA reads TGTGCCAGCAGTGAACAGGGCGGGAACACTGAAGCTTTCTTT.

This clone came up a few times. In nucleotides, the CDR3 is TGTGCCAGCAGCCAAGGTCTAGCGGGAGTAGGGACCCAGTACTTC. It yields the protein CASSQGLAGVGTQYF. This chain joins TRBV4-2 and TRBJ2-5; 10 positions match TRBD2. CDR1 and CDR2 (germline): LGHNA, YNFKEQ. With V trimmed by 1 base and J by 7 bases, 6 bases remained unmatched. CDR3 size: 15 residues.

The gene calls are TRBV2 and TRBJ1-5; perhaps TRBD1 as D (5 bases). Germline V gene sequence: CDR1 SNHLY, CDR2 FYNNEI. Trimming pared 4 bases from V and 3 bases from J, leaving 7 bases between. The CDR3 contains 13 residues. Written as DNA, the CDR3 is TGTGCCAGCAGTGGGGACCACAATCAGCCCCAGCATTTT. Translation gives CASSGDHNQPQHF.

The V and J genes are TRBV4-1 and TRBJ2-1; D gene ambiguous. The germline V and J ends were trimmed by 0 bases and 6 bases, with 15 bases remaining between them. CDR1 is MGHRA, CDR2 YSYEKL, per germline. The CDR3 contains 16 residues. The CDR3 nucleotides read TGCGCCAGCAGCCAAGATCGGAGTGGAAGCACCAATGAGCAGTTCTTC. Translated: CASSQDRSGSTNEQFF.

This clone has more than one count but fewer than ten. The rearrangement links TRBV5-6 to TRBJ1-1; a possible D gene is TRBD1 (6 bases). Trimming cost V 4 bases and J 5 bases, with 15 bases left between them. Germline values: CDR1 SGHDT, CDR2 YYEEEE. The CDR3 runs to 14 residues. The CDR3 spells CASSKGQYRTEAFF. The CDR3 DNA follows: TGTGCCAGCAGCAAAGGACAGTATCGTACTGAAGCTTTCTTT.

This CDR3 reads CASSLAGSGAEQYF. The CDR3 DNA reads as TGTGCCAGCAGCTTAGCGGGGAGCGGAGCGGAGCAGTACTTC. The chain uses TRBV7-9 and TRBJ2-7, with D maybe TRBD2 (5 bases). The CDR3 consists of 14 residues. Trimming cost V 0 bases and J 7 bases, with 13 bases left between them. Germline V gene lookup returns CDR1 SEHNR and CDR2 FQNEAQ (reference sequence).

J is TRBJ2-3 and V is TRBV30; 9 bases are shared with TRBD1. The CDR3 has 16 amino acids. V shed 0 bases and J 4 bases; nucleotides not matched to a gene: 8. CDR1 and CDR2 from the germline V gene are GTSNPN and SVGIG (reference sequence). The CDR3 region is CAWSVLGTGRADTQYF. The DNA for the CDR3 is TGTGCCTGGAGTGTACTCGGGACAGGGAGGGCAGATACGCAGTATTTT.

This clone was seen a handful of times. V and J are TRBV25-1 and TRBJ2-7, with D unclear. The germline V and J ends were trimmed by 7 bases and 1 base, with 14 bases remaining between them. Germline V lookup: CDR1 MGHDK, CDR2 SYGVNS. The CDR3 consists of 14 residues. CDR3 in DNA: TGTGCCAGCACTGGGTCAGATCATTCCTACGAGCAGTACTTC. Protein: CASTGSDHSYEQYF.

This chain joins TRBV7-2 and TRBJ2-4; D remains unclear. Germline V CDR1 and CDR2: SGHTA, FQGNSA. V shed 6 bases and J shed 2 bases, with 11 bases lying between them. This CDR3 comprises 14 residues. DNA for the CDR3: TGTGCCAGCAGATCAGAGGCGACCAAAAACATTCAGTACTTC. Its translation is CASRSEATKNIQYF.

This clone was picked up a small number of times. Other nucleotide sequences from this sample produce the same CDR3. The chain combines TRBV2 with TRBJ1-1; possible D gene TRBD1, 5 bases. Per germline, CDR1 SNHLY and CDR2 FYNNEI. V lost 5 bases to trimming and J lost 0 bases, with 7 bases between them. The CDR3 length is 13 residues. The CDR3 sequence is CASSLQVNTEAFF. DNA of the CDR3: TGTGCCAGCAGTCTACAGGTGAACACTGAAGCTTTCTTT.

J is TRBJ2-7 and V is TRBV4-1; D possibly uses TRBD1 or TRBD2 (6 bases each). The CDR3 loop spans 16 amino acids. V was trimmed by 2 bases and J by 5 bases, leaving 19 bases between them. Looked up from germline, CDR1 is MGHRA and CDR2 is YSYEKL. The CDR3 sequence: CASSQRFRGQGDEQYF. As DNA, the CDR3 is TGCGCCAGCAGCCAACGATTCCGGGGGCAGGGTGACGAGCAGTACTTC.

V usage is TRBV9 and J usage is TRBJ2-3, with D maybe TRBD2 (6 bases). V shed 5 bases and J shed 4 bases, with 17 bases lying between them. The CDR3 totals 15 residues. Germline values: CDR1 SGDLS, CDR2 YYNGEE. CDR3 nucleotide sequence: TGTGCCAGCAGTGCCGGGACTCCCAAGGCAGATACGCAGTATTTT. Protein: CASSAGTPKADTQYF.

As for this clone: The identical CDR3 is also encoded by other nucleotide sequences in the sample. The V and J genes are TRBV30 and TRBJ1-5; D may be TRBD1 (5 bases). V was shortened by 0 bases and J by 3 bases, with 6 bases between the two germline ends. CDR1 GTSNPN and CDR2 SVGIG come from the germline V gene (reference sequence). CDR3 length: 13 amino acids. In nucleotides, the CDR3 is TGTGCCTGGAGTGTAGGGGCCAATCAGCCCCAGCATTTT. This translates into CAWSVGANQPQHF.

This clone was detected a few times. Distinct nucleotide sequences in the sample also encode this CDR3. The chain employs TRBV30 and TRBJ2-5; 15 positions agree with TRBD2. V trimming: 2 bases; J trimming: 5 bases; junction bases outside the gene matches: 3. The CDR3 covers 15 residues. Germline lookup yields CDR1 GTSNPN and CDR2 SVGIG (reference sequence). The CDR3 reads CAWSPGLAGGETQYF. Here the CDR3 DNA reads TGTGCCTGGAGTCCCGGACTAGCGGGAGGGGAGACCCAGTACTTC. Looking up the rest from reference TRBV30 and TRBJ2-5 gives the full variable domain: SQTIHQWPATLVQPVGSPLSLECTVEGTSNPNLYWYRQAAGRGLQLLFYSVGIGQISSEVPQNLSASRPQDRQFILSSKKLLLSDSGFYLCAWSPGLAGGETQYFGPGTRLLVL.

The chain links TRBV25-1 to TRBJ2-5, with D unclear. From germline, CDR1 is MGHDK and CDR2 SYGVNS. CDR3 length equals 15 residues. V lost 2 bases to trimming and J lost 1 base, with 11 bases between them. This chain's CDR3 is CASSETYMGQETQYF. The CDR3 nucleotides read TGTGCCAGCAGTGAAACATACATGGGCCAAGAGACCCAGTACTTC.

This clone was counted between two and nine times. The V and J genes are TRBV7-2 and TRBJ2-3, with 8 nucleotides matching TRBD2. V gave up 3 bases and J gave up 1 base; unmatched junction bases: 3. The CDR3 extends over 15 amino acids. In germline, CDR1 is SGHTA, CDR2 FQGNSA. CDR3 protein: CASSFPGGGTDTQYF. The CDR3 DNA reads as TGTGCCAGCAGCTTTCCGGGAGGGGGCACAGATACGCAGTATTTT. The full variable domain, rest sourced from reference TRBV7-2 and TRBJ2-3, is GAGVSQSPSNKVTEKGKDVELRCDPISGHTALYWYRQSLGQGLEFLIYFQGNSAPDKSGLPSDRFSAERTGGSVSTLTIQRTQQEDSAVYLCASSFPGGGTDTQYFGPGTRLTVL.

This clone was seen a handful of times. This chain joins TRBV7-2 and TRBJ1-2; no definite D call. Germline V CDR1 and CDR2: SGHTA, FQGNSA. The V end lost 5 bases, the J end lost 2 bases, and 12 bases lay between the germline ends. The CDR3 has 14 residues. The CDR3 sequence: CASSPPTANYGYTF. The CDR3 region has the DNA TGTGCCAGCAGCCCACCCACGGCAAACTATGGCTACACCTTC.

This clone was seen a handful of times. V is TRBV29-1 and J is TRBJ2-7, with TRBD2 identical over 8 bases. The germline gives CDR1 SQVTM, CDR2 ANQGSEA. V shed 6 bases and J 0 bases; nucleotides not matched to a gene: 4. This CDR3 has 13 amino acids. The DNA for the CDR3 is TGCAGCGTGGGGAGCGGGAGCTCCTACGAGCAGTACTTC. Protein sequence: CSVGSGSSYEQYF.

This chain links TRBV19 with TRBJ1-4; D not resolved. There are 14 residues in the CDR3. Trimming stripped 2 bases from V and 7 bases from J, with 11 bases between. The V gene's germline CDR1 is LNHDA and CDR2 SQIVND (reference sequence). In nucleotides, the CDR3 is TGTGCCAGTAGTATAAGTGACGCCGCTGAAAAACTGTTTTTT. As protein: CASSISDAAEKLFF.

There are a few counts of this clone. The CDR3 region is CSVAIAERSYNEQFF. CDR3 sequence (DNA): TGCAGCGTTGCTATAGCGGAACGCTCCTACAATGAGCAGTTCTTC. The V and J genes are TRBV29-1 and TRBJ2-1, with a possible D match to TRBD2 (6 bases). The CDR3 totals 15 residues. V was trimmed by 4 bases and J by 0 bases, leaving 13 bases between them. Germline CDR1 and CDR2: SQVTM and ANQGSEA.

The V and J genes are TRBV29-1 and TRBJ2-3; D perhaps matches TRBD2 (5 bases). V lost 6 bases and J lost 0, with 16 bases in between. The germline gives CDR1 SQVTM, CDR2 ANQGSEA. This CDR3 has 15 residues. The CDR3, as DNA: TGCAGCGTCACCGGGCCACTAGTGAGCACAGATACGCAGTATTTT. It is translated as CSVTGPLVSTDTQYF.

The chain combines TRBV7-6 with TRBJ2-7; D gene uncertain. Germline values: CDR1 SGHVS, CDR2 FNYEAQ. The CDR3 is made up of 11 amino acids. V was trimmed by 1 base and J by 6 bases, leaving 4 bases between them. CDR3 residues: CASSLVGEQYF. In DNA, the CDR3 is TGTGCCAGCAGCTTAGTAGGCGAGCAGTACTTC.

The chain combines TRBV27 with TRBJ2-7; TRBD2 is a possible D gene (6 bases). The V and J ends lost 2 bases and 2 bases respectively, with 10 bases between them. The CDR3 runs to 14 residues. CDR1 and CDR2 from the germline V gene are MNHEY and SMNVEV (reference sequence). The CDR3 protein is CASSLRGGTYEQYF. DNA for the CDR3: TGTGCCAGCAGTTTACGGGGAGGTACCTACGAGCAGTACTTC.

V gene TRBV19 combines with J gene TRBJ2-1; TRBD1 agrees at 7 bases. There are 18 residues in the CDR3. Looked up from germline, CDR1 is LNHDA and CDR2 is SQIVND (reference sequence). The J segment lost 0 bases and the V segment lost 1 base, leaving 9 bases of the junction unmatched. The CDR3 DNA reads TGTGCCAGTAGTATAGGAACGCCTGACAGGGCCTCCTACAATGAGCAGTTCTTC. Translated: CASSIGTPDRASYNEQFF.

The V and J genes are TRBV6-6 and TRBJ2-7, with TRBD1 identical over 8 bases. CDR3 size: 15 residues. Trimming cost V 2 bases and J 3 bases; bases outside gene matches: 6. CDR1 and CDR2 (germline): MNHNY, SVGAGI (reference sequence). CDR3 loop: CASSYGSGTGYEQYF. The CDR3 nucleotides are TGTGCCAGCAGTTACGGGTCAGGGACAGGCTACGAGCAGTACTTC.

The rearrangement uses TRBV5-8 and TRBJ2-2; the D gene is possibly TRBD2 (6 bases). Per germline, CDR1 SGHTS and CDR2 YDEGEE. V was cut by 5 bases and J by 2 bases, with 13 bases left in between. The CDR3 loop spans 15 amino acids. The CDR3 is CASRTSGLNTGELFF. The CDR3 DNA reads as TGTGCCAGCAGGACTTCGGGACTCAACACCGGGGAGCTGTTTTTT.

This rearrangement joins TRBV2 to TRBJ1-5; D remains unclear. This CDR3 is 14 amino acids long. Germline V gives CDR1 SNHLY, CDR2 FYNNEI. The ends were cut back, 5 bases at V and 0 bases at J, with 8 bases in the middle. The CDR3 spells CASSPGNSNQPQHF. The CDR3 DNA is TGTGCCAGCAGTCCCGGTAATAGCAATCAGCCCCAGCATTTT. Combining the CDR3 with reference TRBV2 and TRBJ1-5 gives the whole variable domain EPEVTQTPSHQVTQMGQEVILRCVPISNHLYFYWYRQILGQKVEFLVSFYNNEISEKSEIFDDQFSVERPDGSNFTLKIRSTKLEDSAMYFCASSPGNSNQPQHFGDGTRLSIL.

The rearrangement links TRBV27 to TRBJ2-4; 7 bases agree with TRBD1. The CDR3 loop spans 14 amino acids. Unmatched junction bases numbered 17, after V lost 6 bases and J lost 15 bases. Germline V CDR1 and CDR2: MNHEY, SMNVEV (reference sequence). The CDR3 DNA reads TGTGCCAGCAGCCTTTCAAATGACAGGGTATTGGGGTACTTC. The encoded protein is CASSLSNDRVLGYF.

V usage is TRBV29-1 and J usage is TRBJ2-6, with unresolved D. V lost 6 bases to trimming and J lost 0 bases, with 9 bases between them. The CDR3 length is 14 residues. Germline CDR1 and CDR2: SQVTM and ANQGSEA. This CDR3 is CSVVSGSGANVLTF. The CDR3 coding sequence is TGCAGCGTGGTATCAGGCTCTGGGGCCAACGTCCTGACTTTC.